This T cell receptor beta chain was sequenced in a study of T cell clonality in common variable immunodeficiency. The protocol was immunoSEQ multiplex PCR, while the TCRdb copy is restricted to in-frame clones and leaves out a portion. The sample yields tens of thousands of clones, without any singletons. In this sample, this clone turned up many times. The antigen is unknown. The read is 3 residues too short to cover the CDR3 end, so that end is filled in from the germline J gene. This CDR3 is built from 14 residues. Germline V gene data show CDR1 as LNHDA and CDR2 as SQIVND (reference sequence). General study results and limits: Fewer deletions and N-nucleotide insertions were reportedly seen in common variable immunodeficiency TCR beta sequences. Compared with controls, CVID subjects had fewer shared TCRbeta clones.

The chain is built from TRBV19 and TRBJ2-3, with D tentatively TRBD1 (6 bases). The sequence came from a person aged 18 to 70 in good health. The source material was peripheral blood mononuclear cells. The CDR3 region is CASSISRGQETQYF. The sequenced part of the CDR3 DNA is TGTGCCAGTAGTATCAGCAGGGGACAAGAGACG.